The TCR beta chain under discussion was sequenced for a study of shared clonotypes between healthy human individuals. Terminally differentiated effector memory CD45RA+ cells were excluded from the naive CD8 cells, which were CD45RO-negative and positively selected for CCR7. Sequencing was performed with immunoSEQ multiplex PCR; in TCRdb, only in-frame clones are kept and a portion is missing. The repertoire holds approximately 810,000 clones, with around 93% as singletons. Germline CDR1 is SGHDT and CDR2 is YYEEEE. CDR3 size: 14 residues. The V segment lost 2 bases and the J segment 7 bases; nucleotides outside the gene matches: 8.

This clonotype originated in a man aged 25 to 45 in good health. Sequenced material: naive CD8+ T cells sorted from blood. This chain joins TRBV5-6 and TRBJ1-2, with 7 bases lining up with TRBD1. The CDR3 loop reads CASSLPTGTSGYTF. DNA of the CDR3: TGTGCCAGCAGCTTACCGACAGGGACGTCTGGCTACACCTTC. The whole variable domain, filled in from reference TRBV5-6 and TRBJ1-2, reads DAGVTQSPTHLIKTRGQQVTLRCSPKSGHDTVSWYQQALGQGPQFIFQYYEEEERQRGNFPDRFSGHQFPNYSSELNVNALLLGDSALYLCASSLPTGTSGYTFGSGTRLTVV.